This entry describes one T cell receptor beta chain. The data originate from a study of blood T cell repertoires in COVID-19. Looking at the study overall: Acute-phase and convalescent COVID-19 samples originated in the United States, Italy and Spain. Nucleic acid was either cDNA or gDNA, and it came from T cells, B-cell-depleted T cells, or PBMCs.

Methods used by the authors: Cell counts per sample came from amplifying reference gene primers. Method: immunoSEQ multiplex PCR; TCRdb's copy keeps in-frame clones and lacks some. Clone size and V and J calls were adopted from that table, with D and trimming inferred from the DNA. Among some 180,000 clones, about 76% were seen once, and the ten largest hold just over 8.5%. The V gene's germline CDR1 is SGHTA and CDR2 FQGTGA. This CDR3 spans 15 amino acids. Trimming cost V 4 bases and J 11 bases; bases outside gene matches: 7. This TCR was recovered from a woman between 50 and 59 years old with active or convalescent COVID-19. The sequenced material came from peripheral blood. The chain joins TRBV7-3 to TRBJ2-1; the match to TRBD2 covers 14 bases. The CDR3 DNA reads TGTGCCAGCAGCTCCGGACTAGCGGGAGGATTTAAGCAGTTCTTC. Its protein is CASSSGLAGGFKQFF.